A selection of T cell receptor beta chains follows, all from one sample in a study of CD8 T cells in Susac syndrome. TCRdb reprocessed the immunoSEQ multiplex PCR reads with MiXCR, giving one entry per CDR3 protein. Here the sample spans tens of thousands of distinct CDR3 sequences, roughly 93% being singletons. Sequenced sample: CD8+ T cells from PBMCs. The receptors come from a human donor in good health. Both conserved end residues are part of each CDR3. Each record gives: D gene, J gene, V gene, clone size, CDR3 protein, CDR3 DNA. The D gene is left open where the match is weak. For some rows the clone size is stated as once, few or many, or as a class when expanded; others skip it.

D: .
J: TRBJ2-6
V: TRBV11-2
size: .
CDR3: CASSPSWGSGANVLTF
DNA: TGTGCCAGCAGCCCTTCATGGGGATCTGGGGCCAACGTCCTGACTTTC

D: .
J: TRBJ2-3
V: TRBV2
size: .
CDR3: CASTLIGSGTDTQYF
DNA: TGTGCCAGCACCTTAATCGGCAGTGGCACAGATACGCAGTATTTT

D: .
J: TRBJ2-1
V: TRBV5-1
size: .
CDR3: CASSLERVHEQFF
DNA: TGCGCCAGCAGCTTGGAACGGGTACATGAGCAGTTCTTC

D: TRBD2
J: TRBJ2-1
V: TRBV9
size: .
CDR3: CASSVRSGRASYNEQFF
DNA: TGTGCCAGCAGCGTCAGGAGCGGGAGGGCCAGTTACAATGAGCAGTTCTTC

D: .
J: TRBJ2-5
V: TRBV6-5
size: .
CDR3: CASSYGRQETQYF
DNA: TGTGCCAGCAGTTACGGCAGACAAGAGACCCAGTACTTC

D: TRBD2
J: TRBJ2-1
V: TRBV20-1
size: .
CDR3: CSASPYLASGSEHNEQFF
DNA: TGCAGTGCTAGCCCCTATTTGGCTAGCGGGAGCGAACACAATGAGCAGTTCTTC

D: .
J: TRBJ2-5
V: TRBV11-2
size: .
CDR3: CASRPTLGWETQYF
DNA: TGTGCCAGCAGACCGACCCTAGGGTGGGAGACCCAGTACTTC

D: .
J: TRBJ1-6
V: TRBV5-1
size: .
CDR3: CASSLSGSVRGNSPLHF
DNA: TGCGCCAGCAGCTTGAGTGGTTCGGTCCGGGGGAATTCACCCCTCCACTTT

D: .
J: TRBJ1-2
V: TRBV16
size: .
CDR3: CASSRGGYGYTF
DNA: TGTGCCAGCAGCCGGGGGGGCTATGGCTACACCTTC

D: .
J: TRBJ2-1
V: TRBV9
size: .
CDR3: CASSVLDNEQFF
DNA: TGTGCCAGCAGCGTATTGGATAATGAGCAGTTCTTC

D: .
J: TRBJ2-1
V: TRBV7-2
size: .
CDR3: CASSLAQLNWDEQFF
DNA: TGTGCCAGCAGCTTAGCGCAACTAAACTGGGATGAGCAGTTCTTC

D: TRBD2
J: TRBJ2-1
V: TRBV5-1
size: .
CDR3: CASSLEREGWNEQFF
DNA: TGCGCCAGCAGCTTGGAGAGGGAGGGATGGAATGAGCAGTTCTTC

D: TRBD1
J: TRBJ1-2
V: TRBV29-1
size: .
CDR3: CSGPDRDGGYTF
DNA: TGCAGCGGGCCTGACAGGGATGGTGGCTACACCTTC

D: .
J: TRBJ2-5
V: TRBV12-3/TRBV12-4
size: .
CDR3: CASSSGDVSKETQYF
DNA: TGTGCCAGCAGTTCGGGTGATGTTAGCAAGGAGACCCAGTACTTC

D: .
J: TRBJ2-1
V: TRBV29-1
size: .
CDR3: CSVEGGRSGENEQFF
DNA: TGCAGCGTTGAAGGAGGCCGTTCCGGGGAGAATGAGCAGTTCTTC

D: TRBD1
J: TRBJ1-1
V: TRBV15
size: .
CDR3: CATAGTENTEAFF
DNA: TGTGCCACCGCAGGGACAGAGAACACTGAAGCTTTCTTT

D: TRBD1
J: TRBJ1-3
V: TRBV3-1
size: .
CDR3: CASSPGDGHRGRGNTIYF
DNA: TGTGCCAGCAGCCCGGGGGACGGTCACAGGGGTCGTGGAAACACCATATATTTT

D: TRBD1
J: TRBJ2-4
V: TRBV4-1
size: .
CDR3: CASSQEQGVDDQYF
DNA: TGCGCCAGCAGCCAAGAACAGGGGGTCGATGATCAGTACTTC

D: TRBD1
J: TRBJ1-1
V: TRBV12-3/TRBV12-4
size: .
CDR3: CASGTTGGDTEAFF
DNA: TGTGCCAGCGGCACCACAGGGGGCGACACTGAAGCTTTCTTT

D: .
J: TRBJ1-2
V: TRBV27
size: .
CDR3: CASSLEARAGYGYTF
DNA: TGTGCCAGCAGTTTGGAGGCCCGTGCTGGCTATGGCTACACCTTC

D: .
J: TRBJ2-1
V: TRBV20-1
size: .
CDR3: CSAERLSDNSYNEQFF
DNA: TGCAGTGCTGAGAGGTTGTCGGACAACTCCTACAATGAGCAGTTCTTC

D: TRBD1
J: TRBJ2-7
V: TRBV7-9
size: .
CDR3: CASSLSRGQGLSYEQYF
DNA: TGTGCCAGCAGCTTATCTCGGGGACAGGGACTCTCCTACGAGCAGTACTTC

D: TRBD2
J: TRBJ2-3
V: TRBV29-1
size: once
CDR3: CSTRDPGLAGDTQYF
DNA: TGCAGCACGAGGGACCCGGGACTAGCGGGAGATACGCAGTATTTT

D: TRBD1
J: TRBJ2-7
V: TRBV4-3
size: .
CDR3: CASSQDIGRGPYEQYF
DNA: TGCGCCAGCAGCCAAGATATTGGCAGGGGGCCCTACGAGCAGTACTTC

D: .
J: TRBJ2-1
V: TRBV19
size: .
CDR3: CASSSRPGGEQFF
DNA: TGTGCCAGTAGTTCGCGACCGGGTGGTGAGCAGTTCTTC

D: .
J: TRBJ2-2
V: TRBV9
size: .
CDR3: CASSVATAGELFF
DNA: TGTGCCAGCAGCGTAGCGACAGCCGGGGAGCTGTTTTTT

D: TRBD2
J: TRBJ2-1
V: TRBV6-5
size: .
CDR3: CASSPVAGGGNEQFF
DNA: TGTGCCAGCAGCCCCGTAGCGGGAGGGGGCAATGAGCAGTTCTTC

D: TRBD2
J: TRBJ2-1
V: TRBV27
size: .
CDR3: CASSHLAGTSHENEQFF
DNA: TGTGCCAGCAGTCACCTAGCCGGGACTAGCCACGAGAATGAGCAGTTCTTC

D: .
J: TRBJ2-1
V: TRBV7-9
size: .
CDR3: CASITLGAEQFF
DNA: TGTGCCAGCATCACCCTGGGGGCTGAGCAGTTCTTC

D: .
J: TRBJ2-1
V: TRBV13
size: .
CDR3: CASSEKGGVSYNEQFF
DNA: TGTGCCAGCAGCGAAAAAGGGGGGGTTTCCTACAATGAGCAGTTCTTC

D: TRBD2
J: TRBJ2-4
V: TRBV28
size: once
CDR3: CASSPPGTSLPKNIQYF
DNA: TGTGCCAGCAGCCCCCCCGGGACTAGCCTTCCGAAAAACATTCAGTACTTC

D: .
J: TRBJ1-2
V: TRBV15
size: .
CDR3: CATSSLGHESPNYGYTF
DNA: TGTGCCACCAGCAGTCTCGGACACGAAAGCCCTAACTATGGCTACACCTTC

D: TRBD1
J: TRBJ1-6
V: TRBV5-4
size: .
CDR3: CASSSPDRDSDSPLHF
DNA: TGTGCCAGCAGCTCCCCGGACAGGGACAGTGATTCACCCCTCCACTTT

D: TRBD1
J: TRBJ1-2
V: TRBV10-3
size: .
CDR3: CATVGQGNGYTF
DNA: TGTGCCACTGTGGGACAGGGGAATGGCTACACCTTC

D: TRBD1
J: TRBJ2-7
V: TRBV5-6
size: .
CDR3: CASSRTGTRSYEQYF
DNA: TGTGCCAGCAGCCGGACAGGGACGAGGTCCTACGAGCAGTACTTC

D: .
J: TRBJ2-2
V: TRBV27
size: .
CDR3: CASRVGGTGNLFF
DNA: TGTGCCAGCAGGGTAGGGGGAACCGGGAATCTGTTTTTT

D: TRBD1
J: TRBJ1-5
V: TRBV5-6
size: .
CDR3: CASSSDRESGQPQHF
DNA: TGTGCCAGCAGCTCAGACAGGGAATCCGGTCAGCCCCAGCATTTT

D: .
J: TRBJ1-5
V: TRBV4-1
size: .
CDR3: CASSQDGSDYQPQHF
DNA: TGCGCCAGCAGCCAAGATGGGTCAGATTATCAGCCCCAGCATTTT

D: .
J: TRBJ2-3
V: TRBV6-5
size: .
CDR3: CASTGDRMTDTQYF
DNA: TGTGCCAGCACTGGGGATCGAATGACAGATACGCAGTATTTT

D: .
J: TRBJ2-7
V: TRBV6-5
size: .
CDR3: CASRHGPSSSYEQYF
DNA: TGTGCCAGCAGACACGGACCCTCGAGCTCCTACGAGCAGTACTTC

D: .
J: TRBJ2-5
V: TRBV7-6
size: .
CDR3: CASSGHQETQYF
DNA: TGTGCCAGCAGCGGGCACCAAGAGACCCAGTACTTC